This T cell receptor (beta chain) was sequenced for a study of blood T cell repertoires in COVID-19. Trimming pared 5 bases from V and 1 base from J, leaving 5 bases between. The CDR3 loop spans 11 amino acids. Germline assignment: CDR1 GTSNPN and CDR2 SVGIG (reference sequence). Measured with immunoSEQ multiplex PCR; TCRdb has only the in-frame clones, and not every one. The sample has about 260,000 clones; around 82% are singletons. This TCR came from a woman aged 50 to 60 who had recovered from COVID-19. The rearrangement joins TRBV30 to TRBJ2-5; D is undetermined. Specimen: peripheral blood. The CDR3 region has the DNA TGTGCCTGGGGCAGCCAAGAGACCCAGTACTTC. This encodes CAWGSQETQYF.